This T cell receptor beta chain was captured by sequencing in a study of blood T cell repertoires in COVID-19. For the study at large: The study drew acute and convalescent COVID-19 samples from the United States, Italy and Spain.

This clone was detected only once. In the study's own analysis: From reference gene primer amplification, estimates of nucleated cell counts were derived. Assay: immunoSEQ multiplex PCR; the TCRdb copy retains only in-frame clones and omits some. That table furnishes V, J and clone size, whereas the DNA furnished D and trimming. The sample contains over 450,000 clones, roughly nine tenths of which appear only once. The CDR3 contains 15 residues. Germline V lookup: CDR1 LGHNA, CDR2 YNFKEQ. V was cut by 4 bases and J by 6 bases, with 18 bases left in between. The sample consisted of peripheral blood. This chain joins TRBV4-2 and TRBJ1-2; D not resolved. The receptor comes from a woman between 50 and 59 years old with COVID-19, enrolled during active disease. Here the CDR3 DNA reads TGTGCCAGCAGCCGAATGGACGGACTGGTGGATGGCTACACCTTC. This encodes CASSRMDGLVDGYTF.